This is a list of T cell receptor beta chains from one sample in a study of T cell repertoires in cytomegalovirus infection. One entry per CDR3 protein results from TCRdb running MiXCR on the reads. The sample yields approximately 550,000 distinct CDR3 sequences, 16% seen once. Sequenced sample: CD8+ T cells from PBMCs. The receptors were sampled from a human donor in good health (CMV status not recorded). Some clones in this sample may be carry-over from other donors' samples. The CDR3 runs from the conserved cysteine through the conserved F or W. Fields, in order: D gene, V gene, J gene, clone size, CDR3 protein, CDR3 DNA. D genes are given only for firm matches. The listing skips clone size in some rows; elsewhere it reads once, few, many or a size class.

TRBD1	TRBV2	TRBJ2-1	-	CASRTAQGADEQFF	TGTGCCAGCAGAACGGCGCAGGGGGCCGATGAGCAGTTCTTC
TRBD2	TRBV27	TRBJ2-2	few	CASSPAGGAGELFF	TGTGCCAGCAGTCCCGCGGGGGGCGCCGGGGAGCTGTTTTTT
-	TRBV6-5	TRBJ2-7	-	CASSPVGGYEQYF	TGTGCCAGCAGTCCCGTGGGGGGCTACGAGCAGTACTTC
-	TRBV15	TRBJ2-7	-	CVTQPQGRSEQYF	TGTGTCACGCAACCACAGGGCAGAAGCGAGCAGTACTTC
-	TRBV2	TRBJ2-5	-	CASTGMKETQYF	TGTGCCAGCACGGGAATGAAAGAGACCCAGTACTTC
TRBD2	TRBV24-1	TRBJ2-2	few	CATSVGGVTGELFF	TGTGCCACCAGCGTCGGGGGGGTCACCGGGGAGCTGTTTTTT
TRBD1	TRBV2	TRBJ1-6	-	CASSATGTVNSPLHF	TGTGCCAGCAGTGCCACCGGGACAGTTAATTCACCCCTCCACTTT
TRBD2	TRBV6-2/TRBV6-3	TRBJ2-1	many	CASSYAAGGMNEQFF	TGTGCCAGCAGTTATGCGGCGGGAGGGATGAATGAGCAGTTCTTC
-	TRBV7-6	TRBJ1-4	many	CASSQGPDTNEKLFF	TGTGCCAGCAGCCAAGGGCCAGATACTAATGAAAAACTGTTTTTT
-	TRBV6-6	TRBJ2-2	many	CASRRGPTNTGELFF	TGTGCCAGCAGACGGGGGCCTACGAACACCGGGGAGCTGTTTTTT
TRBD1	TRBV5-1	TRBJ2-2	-	CASSFSRWGTVSYTGELFF	TGCGCCAGCAGCTTTTCGAGATGGGGGACAGTAAGTTACACCGGGGAGCTGTTTTTT
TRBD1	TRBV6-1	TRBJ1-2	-	CASFDRGTAEPNYGYTF	TGTGCCAGTTTTGACCGGGGGACAGCAGAACCTAACTATGGCTACACCTTC
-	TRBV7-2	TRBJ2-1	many	CASSLVRRGVHNEQFF	TGTGCCAGCAGCTTAGTTAGGAGAGGGGTTCACAATGAGCAGTTCTTC
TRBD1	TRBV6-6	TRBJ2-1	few	CASSLTTYRGPSYNEQFF	TGTGCCAGCAGCCTAACGACCTACAGGGGACCCTCCTACAATGAGCAGTTCTTC
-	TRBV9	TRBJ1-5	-	CASSEGGKGNQPQHF	TGTGCCAGCAGCGAGGGGGGGAAGGGCAATCAGCCCCAGCATTTT
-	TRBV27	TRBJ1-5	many	CASSSWGYSNQPQHF	TGTGCCAGCAGCTCCTGGGGGTATAGCAATCAGCCCCAGCATTTT
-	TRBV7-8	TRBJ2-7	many	CASSNGPTRLPTEQYF	TGTGCCAGCAGCAACGGACCGACACGGTTGCCCACCGAGCAGTACTTC
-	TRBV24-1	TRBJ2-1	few	CATSDIGNEQFF	TGTGCCACCAGTGATATTGGCAATGAGCAGTTCTTC
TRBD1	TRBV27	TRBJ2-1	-	CASSPWRTGSTEQFF	TGTGCCAGCAGTCCCTGGCGGACAGGGAGTACCGAGCAGTTCTTC
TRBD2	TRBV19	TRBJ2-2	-	CASSSLAEGGVGELFF	TGTGCCAGTAGTTCACTAGCGGAGGGGGGTGTCGGGGAGCTGTTTTTT
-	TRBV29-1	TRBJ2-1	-	CSVERARRGNEQFF	TGCAGCGTTGAAAGGGCTCGCAGGGGCAATGAGCAGTTCTTC
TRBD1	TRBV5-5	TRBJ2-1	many	CASSLTGGFYNEQFF	TGTGCCAGCAGTTTAACAGGGGGCTTTTACAATGAGCAGTTCTTC
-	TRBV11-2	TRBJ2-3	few	CASSFPGLFNTQYF	TGTGCCAGCAGCTTCCCGGGACTCTTTAATACGCAGTATTTT
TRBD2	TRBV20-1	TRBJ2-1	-	CSAQPRGSGNGEQFF	TGCAGTGCTCAACCCCGCGGGAGCGGTAATGGTGAGCAGTTCTTC
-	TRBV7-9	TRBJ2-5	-	CASSAYLADF	TGTGCCAGCAGCGCCTACTTGGCGGACTTC
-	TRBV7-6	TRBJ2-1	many	CASSSDRGGRNEQFF	TGTGCCAGCAGCTCCGACAGGGGAGGGAGGAATGAGCAGTTCTTC
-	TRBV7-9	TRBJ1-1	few	CASSSGGAMNTEAFF	TGTGCCAGCAGCTCCGGCGGGGCCATGAACACTGAAGCTTTCTTT
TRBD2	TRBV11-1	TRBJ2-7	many	CASSSPGASGYSYEQYF	TGTGCCAGCAGCTCCCCCGGGGCTAGCGGGTACTCCTACGAGCAGTACTTC
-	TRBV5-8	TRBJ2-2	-	CASSMGLYTNTGELFF	TGTGCCAGCAGCATGGGACTTTATACGAACACCGGGGAGCTGTTTTTT
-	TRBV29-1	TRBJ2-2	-	CSGDQGTGELFF	TGCAGCGGCGATCAGGGCACCGGGGAGCTGTTTTTT
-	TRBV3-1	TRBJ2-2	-	CASSQGGTTEPGELFF	TGTGCCAGCAGCCAAGGGGGGACCACAGAGCCCGGGGAGCTGTTTTTT
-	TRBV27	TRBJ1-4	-	CASSYYTNEKLFF	TGTGCCAGCAGCTACTACACTAATGAAAAACTGTTTTTT
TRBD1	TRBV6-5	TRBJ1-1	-	CASSYVWDREEDEAFF	TGTGCCAGCAGTTACGTTTGGGACAGGGAAGAGGATGAAGCTTTCTTT
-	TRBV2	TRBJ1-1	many	CASSTGRTPYPEAFF	TGTGCCAGCAGTACGGGTAGAACCCCCTATCCTGAAGCTTTCTTT